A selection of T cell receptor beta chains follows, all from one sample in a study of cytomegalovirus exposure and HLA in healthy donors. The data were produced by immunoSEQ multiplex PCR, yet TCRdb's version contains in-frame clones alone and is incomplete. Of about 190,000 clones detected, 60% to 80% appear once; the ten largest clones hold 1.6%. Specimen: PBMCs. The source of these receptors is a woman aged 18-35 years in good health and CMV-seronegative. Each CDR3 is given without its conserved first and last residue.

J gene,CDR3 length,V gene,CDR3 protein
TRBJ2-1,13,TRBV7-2,ASSSGRGSYNEQF
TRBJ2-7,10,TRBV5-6,ASSLQGSEQY
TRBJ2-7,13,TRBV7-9,SSSPDRGQSREQY
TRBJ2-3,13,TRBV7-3,ASSPPDRGPDTQY
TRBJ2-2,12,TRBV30,AWTRTGTTGELF
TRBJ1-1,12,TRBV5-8,ASSARQGDTEAF
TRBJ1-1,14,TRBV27,ASVTLTTGLGTEAF
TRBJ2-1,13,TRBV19,ASSDRGTDYNEQF
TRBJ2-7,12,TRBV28,ASSFSLAGYEQY
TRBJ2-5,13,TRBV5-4,ASSLSPGGRETQY
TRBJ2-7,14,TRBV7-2,ASSFYFGTGSYEQY
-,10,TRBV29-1,SGRQGEGEQY
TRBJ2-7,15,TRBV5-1,ASSLRTGPIATYEQY
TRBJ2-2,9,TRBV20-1,SARGRGELF
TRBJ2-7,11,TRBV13,ASSLIGVYEQY
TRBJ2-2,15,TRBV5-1,ASSLGLAGENTGELF
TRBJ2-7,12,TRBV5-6,ASSLAGTYYEQY
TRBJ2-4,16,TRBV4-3,ASSQESGRPVAKNIQY
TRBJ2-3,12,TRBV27,ASSLLTNTDTQY
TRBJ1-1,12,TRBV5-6,ASSTGTGNTEAF
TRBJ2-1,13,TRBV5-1,ASSPSGHYNNEQF
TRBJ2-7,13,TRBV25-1,ASSGGFGATYEQY
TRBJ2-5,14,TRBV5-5,ASSPPSVPGLETQY
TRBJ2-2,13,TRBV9,ASNEAGANTGELF
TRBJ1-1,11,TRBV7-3,ASSLESNTEAF
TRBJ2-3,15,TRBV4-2,ASSQRGFATSTDTQY
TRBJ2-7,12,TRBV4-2,ASSQAGSEGEQY
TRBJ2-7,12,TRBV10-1,ASSRDTTSYEQY
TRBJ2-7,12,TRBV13,ASSEGTRNYEQY
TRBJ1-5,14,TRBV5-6,ASSTSGGSRGQPQH
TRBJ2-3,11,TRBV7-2,ASSGGTLDTQY
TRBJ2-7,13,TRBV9,ASSVAGTSGDEQY
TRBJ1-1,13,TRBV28,ASSPGDRRNTEAF
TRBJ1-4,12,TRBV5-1,ASSTGGVEEKLF
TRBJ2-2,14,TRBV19,ASSISGQGNTGELF
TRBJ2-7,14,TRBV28,ASSLFEGGPSCEQY
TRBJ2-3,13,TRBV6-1,ASSDGTGGADTQY
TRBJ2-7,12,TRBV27,ASSLADSSYEQY
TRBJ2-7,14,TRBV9,ASSVDLGRSRGEQY
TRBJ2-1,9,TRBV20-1,SARPTGKQF